These 6 T cell receptor beta chains came from one sample sequenced in a study of blood T cell repertoires in COVID-19. Sequencing used immunoSEQ multiplex PCR; TCRdb keeps in-frame clones, though not all of them. The sample lists about 280,000 clones, approximately 83% occurring once. Sequenced material: peripheral blood. Receptors originate from a woman in her 70s with acute or convalescent COVID-19.

This clone has more than one count but fewer than ten. The chain employs TRBV11-2 and TRBJ1-1; D may be TRBD1 (6 bases). This CDR3 contains 16 residues. V was pared by 1 base and J by 1 base, with 13 bases between. Germline CDR1 SGHAT, CDR2 FQNNGV. CDR3 residues: CASSLVLQGANTEAFF. CDR3 DNA sequence: TGTGCCAGCAGCTTAGTCCTACAGGGTGCGAACACTGAAGCTTTCTTT.

In this sample, this clone turned up a few times. This chain links TRBV10-3 with TRBJ2-2, with 9 bases identical to TRBD1. V lost 4 bases and J lost 6; bases outside the gene matches: 12. This CDR3 comprises 17 residues. Germline CDR1 ENHRY, CDR2 SYGVKD. This chain's CDR3 is CAISGGGTGTLPGELFF. The CDR3 region has the DNA TGTGCCATCAGTGGGGGCGGGACAGGGACCCTCCCCGGGGAGCTGTTTTTT.

The chain joins TRBV27 to TRBJ1-1; D is unclear. Trimming pared 0 bases from V and 7 bases from J, leaving 6 bases between. CDR3 length: 12 residues. CDR1 and CDR2 from the germline V gene are MNHEY and SMNVEV (reference sequence). The CDR3 sequence is CASSLSGVEAFF. CDR3 bases: TGTGCCAGCAGTTTATCAGGAGTTGAAGCTTTCTTT.

DNA for the CDR3: TGTGCCAGCAGTGAACTTCTTGCTGAAGCTTTCTTT. Translating gives CASSELLAEAFF. The chain uses TRBV2 and TRBJ1-1; the D is unclear. This CDR3 has 12 residues. Per the germline V gene, CDR1 is SNHLY and CDR2 is FYNNEI. The germline V and J ends were trimmed by 2 bases and 6 bases, with 7 bases remaining between them.

The genes are TRBV6-5 and TRBJ1-2, with a tentative D call TRBD1 (6 bases). The CDR3 has 12 amino acids. Trimming cost V 8 bases and J 2 bases, with 9 bases left between them. Germline CDR1 and CDR2: MNHEY and SVGAGI. The CDR3 DNA reads as TGTGCCAGCCTAGGGGGAAACTATGGCTACACCTTC. Amino acid sequence: CASLGGNYGYTF.

The chain has TRBV5-1 and TRBJ1-3; tentative D call: TRBD1 (6 bases). The CDR3 is 14 amino acids. Trimming shortened V by 0 bases and J by 6 bases, and 10 bases separated the two germline ends. Germline V gives CDR1 SGHRS, CDR2 YFSETQ. Here the CDR3 DNA reads TGCGCCAGCAGCTTGGCTCAGGGGAAAAACACCATATATTTT. This gives the protein CASSLAQGKNTIYF.